This entry lists 27 T cell receptor beta chains sequenced from one sample in a study of blood T cell repertoires in COVID-19. The protocol was immunoSEQ multiplex PCR, while the TCRdb copy is restricted to in-frame clones and leaves out a portion. Of about 210,000 clones in the sample, around nine tenths were seen once. Sample: peripheral blood. The receptors shown here come from a middle-aged man with acute or convalescent COVID-19.

This chain connects TRBV18 to TRBJ2-6; D is unclear. The germline V and J ends were trimmed by 3 bases and 2 bases, with 2 bases remaining between them. The CDR3 has 13 amino acids. Germline values: CDR1 KGHSH, CDR2 LQKENI. The CDR3 reads CASSPTGANVLTF. The DNA of the CDR3 is TGTGCCAGCTCACCTACTGGGGCCAACGTCCTGACTTTC.

This chain's CDR3 is CASSQIRGGSYEQYF. The CDR3 bases are TGTGCCAGCAGCCAAATACGGGGAGGGTCCTACGAGCAGTACTTC. The chain links TRBV3-1 (or the pseudogene TRBV3-2) to TRBJ2-7, with TRBD2 matching over 7 bases. V shed 2 bases and J 1 base; nucleotides not matched to a gene: 5. The CDR3 runs 15 residues. Germline V lookup: CDR1 LGHDT, CDR2 YNNKEL (reference sequence).

The V gene is TRBV4-2, the J gene TRBJ2-3; TRBD2 aligns across 8 bases. Germline V gives CDR1 LGHNA, CDR2 YNFKEQ. After removal of 1 base from V and 5 bases from J, the junction contained 8 bases not matched to a gene. The CDR3 is 16 residues long. The chain's CDR3 is CASSQAGTRTQDTQYF. The CDR3 DNA reads TGTGCCAGCAGCCAAGCCGGGACTAGGACTCAAGATACGCAGTATTTT.

The rearrangement links TRBV27 to TRBJ2-3; D might be TRBD2 (6 bases). Trimming took off 4 bases at V and 0 bases at J, with 8 bases between the two ends. The CDR3 runs to 14 residues. The germline CDR1 and CDR2 sequences are MNHEY and SMNVEV (reference sequence). Here the CDR3 reads CASSWEASTDTQYF. CDR3 bases: TGTGCCAGCAGTTGGGAGGCTAGCACAGATACGCAGTATTTT.

Only one count was recorded for this clone. The chain employs TRBV6-1 and TRBJ2-7; 8 bases line up with TRBD1. The germline CDR1 and CDR2 sequences are MNHNS and SASEGT. CDR3 length: 16 amino acids. The V and J ends lost 2 bases and 0 bases, in that order; junction bases with no gene match: 6. The DNA for the CDR3 is TGTGCCAGCAGTGAACCGCGGACAGGGTTCTCCTACGAGCAGTACTTC. Its translation is CASSEPRTGFSYEQYF.

V and J are TRBV2 and TRBJ1-4, with 7 bases matching TRBD1. Germline CDR1 reads SNHLY; CDR2 reads FYNNEI. The CDR3 spans 15 residues. V gave up 5 bases and J gave up 0 bases; unmatched junction bases: 3. The CDR3 DNA reads as TGTGCCAGCAGTCGGCAGGGGGCAACTAATGAAAAACTGTTTTTT. This codes for CASSRQGATNEKLFF.

This clone was counted ten times or more. The chain employs TRBV28 and TRBJ2-3; 8 bases agree with TRBD2. The germline V gene encodes CDR1 MDHEN and CDR2 SYDVKM. The trim removed 5 bases at V and 1 base at J, leaving 5 bases unmatched. The CDR3 is 15 amino acids. The CDR3 nucleotides are TGTGCCAGCAGTCCGGGAGGGCCGGGCACAGATACGCAGTATTTT. It specifies CASSPGGPGTDTQYF.

The CDR3 DNA follows: TGCAGCGTTGCTGGGACAGGGGTGGACTACGAGCAGTACTTC. Residues: CSVAGTGVDYEQYF. V gene TRBV29-1 combines with J gene TRBJ2-7; 10 nucleotides agree with TRBD1. The CDR3 covers 14 residues. Germline V gene lookup returns CDR1 SQVTM and CDR2 ANQGSEA. Unmatched junction bases numbered 6, after V lost 4 bases and J lost 3 bases.

The V call is TRBV19, the J call TRBJ1-1; perhaps TRBD1 as D (5 bases). CDR1 LNHDA and CDR2 SQIVND come from the germline V gene (reference sequence). CDR3 length: 14 amino acids. Trimming took 5 bases from V and 2 from J, leaving 12 bases between them. The CDR3 DNA reads as TGTGCCAGTAGTGTCCAGGGTTCTAACACTGAAGCTTTCTTT. Protein product: CASSVQGSNTEAFF.

In its sample, this clone was seen once. V is TRBV19 and J is TRBJ1-1; 7 nucleotides agree with TRBD1. The CDR3 covers 14 residues. Trimming at V came to 5 bases and at J to 4 bases, leaving 7 bases not matched to a gene. Germline V gene data show CDR1 as LNHDA and CDR2 as SQIVND (reference sequence). CDR3: CASSLWDSATEAFF. CDR3 coding DNA: TGTGCCAGTAGTTTGTGGGACAGCGCCACTGAAGCTTTCTTT. The full variable domain, its missing parts supplied by reference TRBV19 and TRBJ1-1, is DGGITQSPKYLFRKEGQNVTLSCEQNLNHDAMYWYRQDPGQGLRLIYYSQIVNDFQKGDIAEGYSVSREKKESFPLTVTSAQKNPTAFYLCASSLWDSATEAFFGQGTRLTVV.

This sequence joins TRBV7-2 and TRBJ2-5; D perhaps matches TRBD1 (6 bases). This CDR3 is 15 amino acids long. Germline CDR1 and CDR2: SGHTA and FQGNSA. Trimming pared 3 bases from V and 7 bases from J, leaving 18 bases between. CDR3 loop: CASSFHNRAGGTQYF. The CDR3 nucleotides read TGTGCCAGCAGCTTCCATAACAGGGCTGGGGGGACCCAGTACTTC.

The chain employs TRBV6-5 and TRBJ2-5; D may be TRBD2 (5 bases). V lost 2 bases to trimming and J lost 7 bases, with 20 bases between them. CDR1 and CDR2 (germline): MNHEY, SVGAGI. CDR3 size: 16 residues. The CDR3 DNA is TGTGCCAGCAGTTACGGAGGTCCTTCGGGCGGAAGGACCCAGTACTTC. It specifies CASSYGGPSGGRTQYF.

This clone was seen a handful of times. The chain carries TRBV7-3 and TRBJ1-1; no clear D gene. The CDR3 is 15 amino acids. Germline V lookup: CDR1 SGHTA, CDR2 FQGTGA. Trimming removed 6 bases at V and 1 base at J, with 15 bases between. CDR3 residues: CASSHQSEGNTEAFF. The CDR3 bases are TGTGCCAGCAGTCACCAATCGGAGGGGAACACTGAAGCTTTCTTT.

The V and J genes are TRBV6-5 and TRBJ2-1, with D tentatively TRBD2 (5 bases). Germline lookup yields CDR1 MNHEY and CDR2 SVGAGI. The ends were cut back, 0 bases at V and 7 bases at J, with 7 bases in the middle. The CDR3 length is 13 residues. The CDR3 sequence is CASSYSDLNEQFF. The CDR3 nucleotides are TGTGCCAGCAGTTACTCGGACTTGAATGAGCAGTTCTTC.

This clone was detected once. This chain connects TRBV4-2 to TRBJ1-1; 7 positions match TRBD1. This CDR3 contains 15 residues. Germline V CDR1 and CDR2: LGHNA, YNFKEQ. V lost 4 bases, J lost 3 bases, and 8 bases stayed unmatched. CDR3 bases: TGTGCCAGCAGCCGAGGGGGTACAGGGGACACTGAAGCTTTCTTT. Residues: CASSRGGTGDTEAFF.

The V and J genes are TRBV27 and TRBJ1-5; D gene ambiguous. The CDR3 is made up of 14 amino acids. V gave up 6 bases and J gave up 2 bases, with 11 bases separating them. From germline, CDR1 is MNHEY and CDR2 SMNVEV (reference sequence). The CDR3 nucleotides are TGTGCCAGCAGCCTACAGAATCGCAATCAGCCCCAGCATTTT. It yields the protein CASSLQNRNQPQHF.

This chain connects TRBV6-5 to TRBJ2-4; D is perhaps TRBD2 (6 bases). From germline, CDR1 is MNHEY and CDR2 SVGAGI. Trimming took 8 bases from V and 8 from J, leaving 19 bases between them. This CDR3 has 14 residues. CDR3 in amino acids: CASARSQGGDIQYF. Here the CDR3 DNA reads TGTGCCAGCGCGCGGAGTCAAGGAGGGGACATTCAGTACTTC.

This clone occurred once. This chain links TRBV19 with TRBJ2-5; a weak D match, TRBD1 (5 bases). Between the trimmed V and J ends, which lost 8 bases and 1 base, there was a span of 11 bases. The CDR3 runs 13 residues. The germline V gene encodes CDR1 LNHDA and CDR2 SQIVND (reference sequence). The chain's CDR3 is CASSQGVQETQYF. The DNA for the CDR3 is TGTGCCAGTTCACAAGGGGTCCAAGAGACCCAGTACTTC.

The chain couples TRBV5-1 to TRBJ2-3, with TRBD2 matching over 9 bases. CDR1 SGHRS and CDR2 YFSETQ come from the germline V gene. This CDR3 is built from 16 residues. J lost 5 bases, V lost 0 bases, and 7 bases had no gene match. The CDR3 DNA reads as TGCGCCAGCAGCTTGGGACTAGCGGAAGCGGTAGATACGCAGTATTTT. Translating gives CASSLGLAEAVDTQYF.

The chain recombines TRBV15 with TRBJ1-1, with D unclear. Germline-derived CDR1 and CDR2 are LNHNV and YYDKDF (reference sequence). V was trimmed by 0 bases and J by 5 bases, leaving 22 bases between them. This CDR3 spans 18 amino acids. For the CDR3, the DNA is TGTGCCACCAGCAGAGATGGTAGGGCAGGAAGAAGAGGGACTGAAGCTTTCTTT. This sequence encodes CATSRDGRAGRRGTEAFF.

The rearrangement links TRBV6-1 to TRBJ2-3; TRBD1 might be the D (6 bases). CDR3 length equals 18 residues. CDR1 and CDR2 from the germline V gene are MNHNS and SASEGT. Trimming took off 2 bases at V and 1 base at J, with 19 bases between the two ends. As DNA, the CDR3 is TGTGCCAGCAGTGAACGGTGGGGGACACGGGCCGGCACAGATACGCAGTATTTT. Residues: CASSERWGTRAGTDTQYF.

This clone showed up just a few times. The V gene is TRBV7-9, the J gene TRBJ1-5; D remains ambiguous. Germline V CDR1 and CDR2: SEHNR, FQNEAQ (reference sequence). V lost 2 bases, J lost 3 bases, and 5 bases lay in between. This CDR3 has 13 amino acids. The CDR3 nucleotides are TGTGCCAGCAGCTTACAGGACAATCAGCCCCAGCATTTT. Translated, it gives CASSLQDNQPQHF.

The chain uses TRBV5-5 and TRBJ2-1; 8 bases are a match to TRBD2. This CDR3 comprises 15 residues. Per the germline V gene, CDR1 is SGHKS and CDR2 is YYEKEE (reference sequence). V shed 4 bases, J shed 5 bases, and the junction held 8 bases outside the gene matches. For the CDR3, the DNA is TGTGCCAGCAGCGTCACTAGCGGAGAACACAATGAGCAGTTCTTC. Translated, it gives CASSVTSGEHNEQFF.

The CDR3 region is CASSSLPRSSTDTQYF. As DNA, the CDR3 is TGCGCCAGCAGTTCCCTACCCCGGTCTAGCACAGATACGCAGTATTTT. This chain links TRBV5-1 with TRBJ2-3, with D unclear. With 5 bases removed from V and 0 bases from J, the gap between germline ends came to 16 bases. Germline V gives CDR1 SGHRS, CDR2 YFSETQ. The CDR3 covers 16 residues.

This clone has just one count. Within the sample, other DNA sequences also encode this same CDR3. The V call is TRBV15, the J call TRBJ1-5, with TRBD1 matching 11 bases. The CDR3 spans 15 residues. Per germline, CDR1 LNHNV and CDR2 YYDKDF (reference sequence). V lost 5 bases and J lost 1; bases outside the gene matches: 1. The CDR3 here is CATSGQGASNQPQHF. CDR3 sequence (DNA): TGTGCCACCAGCGGACAGGGGGCGAGCAATCAGCCCCAGCATTTT.

V is TRBV7-6 and J is TRBJ2-1, with 12 bases fitting TRBD1. Trimming took 8 bases from V and 5 from J; bases not matched to a gene: 7. CDR3 size: 15 residues. Per the germline V gene, CDR1 is SGHVS and CDR2 is FNYEAQ. Here the CDR3 DNA reads TGTGCCAGCTACGCCGGGACAGGGGGCCACAATGAGCAGTTCTTC. Residues: CASYAGTGGHNEQFF. The full variable domain, with the rest looked up from reference TRBV7-6 and TRBJ2-1, is GAGVSQSPRYKVTKRGQDVALRCDPISGHVSLYWYRQALGQGPEFLTYFNYEAQQDKSGLPNDRFSAERPEGSISTLTIQRTEQRDSAMYRCASYAGTGGHNEQFFGPGTRLTVL.

This clone occurred once. The chain carries TRBV6-5 and TRBJ2-1; 10 nucleotides agree with TRBD2. Germline V gives CDR1 MNHEY, CDR2 SVGAGI. The CDR3 covers 15 residues. Trimming cost V 6 bases and J 2 bases; bases outside gene matches: 4. The CDR3 DNA is TGTGCCAGCAGCCCAAGCGGGAGGGCCTACAATGAGCAGTTCTTC. Residues: CASSPSGRAYNEQFF.